These 10 T cell receptor beta chains originate from one sample sequenced in a study of Graves' ophthalmopathy and Graves' hyperthyroidism. TCR beta CDR3 amplification used RNA transcripts. HTBI-primed first-round RT-PCR preceded second-round multiplex PCR. Each CDR3 protein gets one entry after TCRdb re-called the multiplex PCR reads with MiXCR. The sample consists of hundreds of thousands of distinct CDR3 sequences, roughly two fifths of them appearing once. The source material was peripheral blood. These receptors came from an adult man with Graves' ophthalmopathy.

The chain joins TRBV7-9 to TRBJ1-2, with a possible D match to TRBD1 (5 bases). Germline V CDR1 and CDR2: SEHNR, FQNEAQ (reference sequence). The CDR3 runs 15 residues. Trimming took 5 bases from V and 1 from J, leaving 14 bases between them. CDR3 sequence: CASSLQTGGNYGYTF. CDR3 nucleotide sequence: TGTGCCAGCAGCCTCCAAACCGGGGGTAACTATGGCTACACCTTC.

The V gene is TRBV11-2, the J gene TRBJ2-5; no clear D gene. The CDR3 has 14 amino acids. Germline V gives CDR1 SGHAT, CDR2 FQNNGV. V was clipped by 1 base and J by 7 bases, with 13 bases between them. The DNA for the CDR3 is TGTGCCAGCAGCTTAGCGGCCGAGACTGGGACCCAGTACTTC. Residues: CASSLAAETGTQYF. Using reference TRBV11-2 and TRBJ2-5 for the parts outside the CDR3, the full variable domain is EAGVAQSPRYKIIEKRQSVAFWCNPISGHATLYWYQQILGQGPKLLIQFQNNGVVDDSQLPKDRFSAERLKGVDSTLKIQPAKLEDSAVYLCASSLAAETGTQYFGPGTRLLVL.

This clonotype was detected only a few times. The chain has TRBV20-1 and TRBJ1-5, with 7 bases matching TRBD1. This CDR3 contains 16 residues. Germline V gives CDR1 DFQATT, CDR2 SNEGSKA (reference sequence). V gave up 4 bases and J gave up 0 bases; unmatched junction bases: 9. The CDR3 region is CSAISGGGNSNQPQHF. CDR3 nucleotide sequence: TGCAGTGCTATATCAGGGGGGGGTAATAGCAATCAGCCCCAGCATTTT.

In this sample, this clonotype turned up many times. The DNA for the CDR3 is TGTGCCAGCAGCTTAGGACAGGACTCTGGAAACACCATATATTTT. It specifies CASSLGQDSGNTIYF. The gene calls are TRBV7-8 and TRBJ1-3; tentatively, D is TRBD1 (6 bases). The CDR3 totals 15 residues. CDR1 SGHVS and CDR2 FQNEAQ come from the germline V gene. Trimming took 1 base from V and 0 from J, leaving 7 bases between them.

The chain couples TRBV20-1 to TRBJ1-6; TRBD1 is a possible D gene (5 bases). This CDR3 contains 13 residues. Germline loops: CDR1 DFQATT, CDR2 SNEGSKA (reference sequence). The V gene lost 3 bases and the J gene lost 14 bases, with 17 bases spanning the gap. CDR3 in DNA: TGCAGTGCTAGGGGTCGGGGCGGGCCGGCCCTCCACTTT. It specifies CSARGRGGPALHF.

This clonotype was detected many times. The chain carries TRBV19 and TRBJ1-2, with D maybe TRBD1 (6 bases). Germline assignment: CDR1 LNHDA and CDR2 SQIVND (reference sequence). Trimming shortened V by 3 bases and J by 0 bases, and 11 bases separated the two germline ends. The CDR3 is made up of 15 amino acids. The CDR3 protein is CASSIGQITNYGYTF. CDR3 bases: TGTGCCAGTAGTATCGGACAGATAACTAACTATGGCTACACCTTC.

This clonotype was detected many times. V and J are TRBV13 and TRBJ1-1; 7 bases are shared with TRBD1. Germline trimming cut 5 bases from V and 0 bases from J; bases unmatched to any gene: 9. The germline CDR1 and CDR2 sequences are PRHDT and FYEKMQ (reference sequence). CDR3 length: 16 residues. This chain's CDR3 is CASSARDREMNTEAFF. The CDR3 DNA follows: TGTGCCAGCAGCGCGAGGGACAGAGAGATGAACACTGAAGCTTTCTTT.

The chain combines TRBV10-3 with TRBJ1-1, with 8 bases matching TRBD1. The CDR3 consists of 15 residues. CDR1 is ENHRY and CDR2 is SYGVKD in the germline V gene. With V trimmed by 5 bases and J by 1 base, 6 bases remained unmatched. In nucleotides, the CDR3 is TGTGCCATCAGTCCCGGACAGGGCCCGAACACTGAAGCTTTCTTT. This encodes CAISPGQGPNTEAFF.

As regards this clonotype: It is likely a read error, because the conserved phenylalanine at the end of the CDR3 is missing. No DNA is shown, since the ends of the CDR3 on it are uncertain; the CDR3 is the one TCRdb lists. The chain couples TRBV7-3 to TRBJ1-6. The germline CDR1 and CDR2 sequences are SGHTA and FQGTGA. The CDR3 has 10 amino acids, counting both end residues. The chain's CDR3 is CASSQLPRGS.

This clonotype appeared many times. V gene TRBV6-6 combines with J gene TRBJ2-7, with D perhaps matching TRBD1 (7 bases). This CDR3 region has 15 residues. With 0 bases removed from V and 5 bases from J, the gap between germline ends came to 14 bases. CDR1 is MNHNY, CDR2 SVGAGI, per germline (reference sequence). The CDR3 is CASSYSGQAGHEQYF. The CDR3 region has the DNA TGTGCCAGCAGTTACTCTGGACAGGCGGGGCACGAGCAGTACTTC.